This T cell receptor (beta chain) was recorded in a study of identifying expanded T cells in peripheral blood. Notes on the study in general: Variance in clone template counts between roughly two-week samples significantly increased with total template count across all healthy donors. Differentially abundant clones: roughly 1.2 between replicates, 15 to 17 at approximately two weeks, approximately 19 at four.

The table came from immunoSEQ multiplex PCR; TCRdb's copy has only in-frame clones and leaves some out. The table includes approximately 59,000 clones, roughly nine tenths detected once. As to this clone: Its specificity is not known.

Trimming stripped 0 bases from V and 7 bases from J, with 10 bases between. Looked up from germline, CDR1 is SGHRS and CDR2 is YFSETQ. This CDR3 is built from 13 residues. The chain employs TRBV5-1 and TRBJ1-2; the D gene is possibly TRBD1 (6 bases). Sequencing was carried out using blood. The source is a person aged 18 to 70 in good health. DNA of the CDR3: TGCGCCAGCAGCTTGGTCGGGGGCAGTGGCTACACCTTC. Residues: CASSLVGGSGYTF. Full variable domain (missing parts from reference TRBV5-1 and TRBJ1-2): KAGVTQTPRYLIKTRGQQVTLSCSPISGHRSVSWYQQTPGQGLQFLFEYFSETQRNKGNFPGRFSGRQFSNSRSEMNVSTLELGDSALYLCASSLVGGSGYTFGSGTRLTVV.